The 25 T cell receptor beta chains below all came from one sample that was sequenced in a study of cytotoxic CD8 clonotypes in ibrutinib-treated CLL. The data were produced by immunoSEQ multiplex PCR, yet TCRdb's version contains in-frame clones alone and is incomplete. The profile shows 150,000 to 250,000 clones, over 60% of them singletons. The input for sequencing was PBMCs, taken after 24 months of ibrutinib treatment. These receptors were collected from a human donor with chronic lymphocytic leukemia.

This chain uses TRBV7-6 with TRBJ2-5; unclear D gene. The CDR3 loop spans 11 amino acids. The V gene's germline CDR1 is SGHVS and CDR2 FNYEAQ. The V and J ends lost 5 bases and 5 bases respectively, with 6 bases between them. CDR3 sequence (DNA): TGTGCCAGCAGCCTGTTTGAGACCCAGTACTTC. The encoded protein is CASSLFETQYF.

The CDR3 DNA is TGTGCCAGTAGTATTCGGAGGTGGAGTAGAGCCGGGGAGCTGTTTTTT. It specifies CASSIRRWSRAGELFF. V gene TRBV19 combines with J gene TRBJ2-2; TRBD2 is a possible D gene (5 bases). The CDR3 has 16 amino acids. Germline values: CDR1 LNHDA, CDR2 SQIVND (reference sequence). The V end was cut by 3 bases, the J end by 6 bases, with 17 bases between.

The V and J genes are TRBV29-1 and TRBJ2-3; the D is unclear. The CDR3 has 13 residues. V was pared by 3 bases and J by 2 bases, with 9 bases between. The V gene's germline CDR1 is SQVTM and CDR2 ANQGSEA. The DNA of the CDR3 is TGCAGCGTTGATTTACTGGTCACAGATACGCAGTATTTT. It translates to CSVDLLVTDTQYF.

The V and J genes are TRBV19 and TRBJ2-1; 7 nucleotides agree with TRBD2. The germline CDR1 and CDR2 sequences are LNHDA and SQIVND (reference sequence). This CDR3 is built from 16 residues. V lost 1 base to trimming and J lost 7 bases; unmatched junction nucleotides: 10. The CDR3 here is CASSIVFREVGNEQFF. The CDR3 coding sequence is TGTGCCAGTAGTATAGTTTTCCGGGAGGTAGGTAATGAGCAGTTCTTC.

This CDR3 is CASSRIGLAGGTQYF. CDR3 DNA sequence: TGCGCCAGCAGCCGTATTGGACTAGCGGGAGGCACGCAGTACTTC. The genes are TRBV5-1 and TRBJ2-7, with 14 bases aligning to TRBD2. The junction had 9 bases not matched to a gene; V was cut back by 4 bases and J by 9 bases. The CDR3 is 15 residues long. Looked up from germline, CDR1 is SGHRS and CDR2 is YFSETQ.

This chain uses TRBV4-3 with TRBJ2-3; 8 positions match TRBD1. The CDR3 has 16 residues. Germline CDR1 and CDR2: LGHNA and YSLEER. V gave up 1 base and J gave up 5 bases; unmatched junction bases: 8. CDR3 in amino acids: CASSQVGRGPLDTQYF. CDR3 DNA: TGCGCCAGCAGCCAAGTTGGCAGGGGGCCGCTAGATACGCAGTATTTT.

This clone was detected a few times. The genes are TRBV18 and TRBJ2-5; D may be TRBD1 (6 bases). CDR1 is KGHSH and CDR2 is LQKENI in the germline V gene. The CDR3 totals 13 residues. Trimming took off 5 bases at V and 3 bases at J, with 10 bases between the two ends. In DNA, the CDR3 is TGTGCCAGCTCAGTACGGACAGAAGAGACCCAGTACTTC. Encoded protein: CASSVRTEETQYF.

The gene calls are TRBV9 and TRBJ2-7; 9 bases agree with TRBD2. Trimming cost V 0 bases and J 6 bases; bases outside gene matches: 4. CDR3 length: 14 residues. Looked up from germline, CDR1 is SGDLS and CDR2 is YYNGEE. CDR3 coding DNA: TGTGCCAGCAGCGTAGGGGGACTAGCTGCCGAGCAGTACTTC. It codes for CASSVGGLAAEQYF.

This chain connects TRBV6-6 to TRBJ2-1; TRBD1 matches 8 bases. Germline V CDR1 and CDR2: MNHNY, SVGAGI (reference sequence). This CDR3 has 15 amino acids. V lost 7 bases and J lost 8; bases outside the gene matches: 13. The DNA for the CDR3 is TGTGCCAGCAACCCGGAGTGGCAGGGGGCATATGAGCAGTTCTTC. It specifies CASNPEWQGAYEQFF.

The chain recombines TRBV9 with TRBJ1-1; 10 bases match TRBD1. The CDR3 is 14 residues long. V lost 5 bases, J lost 5 bases, and 6 bases stayed unmatched. Looked up from germline, CDR1 is SGDLS and CDR2 is YYNGEE. CDR3 sequence: CASRDEDRGTEAFF. DNA of the CDR3: TGTGCCAGCAGGGACGAGGACAGGGGGACTGAAGCTTTCTTT.

CDR3 sequence: CASSLVGAGVDEQYF. CDR3 DNA: TGTGCCAGCAGCTTAGTTGGGGCGGGAGTCGACGAGCAGTACTTC. The rearrangement links TRBV7-2 to TRBJ2-7, with 7 bases matching TRBD2. V lost 1 base to trimming and J lost 5 bases; unmatched junction nucleotides: 8. Germline CDR1 SGHTA, CDR2 FQGNSA. This CDR3 region has 15 residues.

The chain has TRBV27 and TRBJ1-2; D unclear. In germline, CDR1 is MNHEY, CDR2 SMNVEV (reference sequence). The CDR3 has 20 residues. V lost 2 bases and J lost 8, with 33 bases in between. The CDR3: CASSLTPPGKDGSPGGGYTF. The CDR3 DNA is TGTGCCAGCAGTTTAACCCCTCCAGGAAAGGACGGCTCCCCAGGCGGGGGCTACACCTTC.

This clone appeared many times. V gene TRBV7-9 combines with J gene TRBJ1-5, with 8 bases aligning to TRBD1. V shed 5 bases, J shed 4 bases, and the junction held 4 bases outside the gene matches. Per the germline V gene, CDR1 is SEHNR and CDR2 is FQNEAQ (reference sequence). The CDR3 has 14 amino acids. CDR3 region: CASSATGANQPQHF. The DNA for the CDR3 is TGTGCCAGCAGCGCGACAGGGGCGAATCAGCCCCAGCATTTT.

This chain joins TRBV11-2 and TRBJ1-1; D gene ambiguous. V lost 0 bases to trimming and J lost 4 bases, with 9 bases between them. Germline CDR1 SGHAT, CDR2 FQNNGV. The CDR3 consists of 14 residues. CDR3 DNA sequence: TGTGCCAGCAGCTTAGATCGGTTGGGCACTGAAGCTTTCTTT. Translation: CASSLDRLGTEAFF.

The CDR3 spells CASSTPPLEGLAGTSYNEQFF. In DNA, the CDR3 is TGTGCCAGCAGCACACCACCTTTAGAGGGACTAGCGGGAACCTCCTACAATGAGCAGTTCTTC. The gene calls are TRBV9 and TRBJ2-1; 13 bases fit TRBD2. This CDR3 spans 21 amino acids. Trimming at V came to 4 bases and at J to 0 bases, leaving 16 bases not matched to a gene. In germline, CDR1 is SGDLS, CDR2 YYNGEE.

J is TRBJ1-2 and V is TRBV9, with D unclear. Germline CDR1 and CDR2: SGDLS and YYNGEE. The CDR3 consists of 13 residues. Deletions cut 5 bases from V and 2 bases from J, with 10 bases between. CDR3 loop: CASSNTNNYGYTF. For the CDR3, the DNA is TGTGCCAGCAGTAACACAAACAACTATGGCTACACCTTC.

The CDR3 loop is CASRRAYRTDTQYF. The CDR3 DNA follows: TGTGCCAGCAGACGGGCCTATAGAACAGATACGCAGTATTTT. The chain carries TRBV7-6 and TRBJ2-3, with D hard to call. The CDR3 totals 14 residues. The V end lost 6 bases, the J end lost 3 bases, and 13 bases lay between the germline ends. Per the germline V gene, CDR1 is SGHVS and CDR2 is FNYEAQ.

The chain links TRBV27 to TRBJ2-7; 9 bases are shared with TRBD1. CDR1 is MNHEY, CDR2 SMNVEV, per germline (reference sequence). The CDR3 covers 13 residues. V lost 11 bases and J lost 4; bases outside the gene matches: 9. The CDR3 spells CAGRDRVMYEQYF. CDR3 sequence (DNA): TGTGCCGGCCGGGACAGGGTTATGTACGAGCAGTACTTC.

J is TRBJ1-1 and V is TRBV9; D is possibly TRBD1 (5 bases). CDR1 SGDLS and CDR2 YYNGEE come from the germline V gene. V was clipped by 6 bases and J by 1 base, with 13 bases between them. This CDR3 has 14 amino acids. This CDR3 is CASTSGGKNTEAFF. The CDR3 nucleotides read TGTGCCAGCACCTCGGGGGGGAAGAACACTGAAGCTTTCTTT.

CDR3 in DNA: TGTGCCAGCAGTGAAGTATCGCGCGAGCAGTACTTC. Translation: CASSEVSREQYF. This chain joins TRBV2 and TRBJ2-7; no firm D call. V was clipped by 1 base and J by 6 bases, with 7 bases between them. The CDR3 is 12 residues long. CDR1 is SNHLY, CDR2 FYNNEI, per germline.

The chain combines TRBV2 with TRBJ2-5; the D is unclear. CDR1 and CDR2 from the germline V gene are SNHLY and FYNNEI. V was trimmed by 5 bases and J by 3 bases, leaving 10 bases between them. The CDR3 is 13 residues long. The CDR3 sequence is CASSNYLKETQYF. The CDR3 DNA follows: TGTGCCAGCAGTAACTACCTCAAAGAGACCCAGTACTTC.

The chain uses TRBV6-1 and TRBJ1-2; 8 nucleotides agree with TRBD1. The CDR3 runs 14 residues. The J segment lost 1 base and the V segment lost 5 bases, leaving 3 bases of the junction unmatched. Germline V CDR1 and CDR2: MNHNS, SASEGT. The CDR3 spells CASSSGGSNYGYTF. The CDR3 bases are TGTGCCAGCAGTTCAGGGGGCAGTAACTATGGCTACACCTTC.

The chain uses TRBV27 and TRBJ1-2; D is undetermined. V was cut by 6 bases and J by 2 bases, with 10 bases left in between. Germline CDR1 reads MNHEY; CDR2 reads SMNVEV (reference sequence). CDR3 size: 13 residues. Written as DNA, the CDR3 is TGTGCCAGCAGACCTTTGGGGAACTATGGCTACACCTTC. This translates into CASRPLGNYGYTF.

The chain recombines TRBV4-1 with TRBJ2-1; 12 nucleotides match TRBD2. The CDR3 runs to 15 residues. The germline CDR1 and CDR2 sequences are MGHRA and YSYEKL. V trimming: 6 bases; J trimming: 7 bases; junction bases outside the gene matches: 7. Here the CDR3 DNA reads TGCGCCAGCAGTATTACTAGCGGGAGGTCAAATGAGCAGTTCTTC. Its protein is CASSITSGRSNEQFF.

This clone showed up just a few times. The rearrangement uses TRBV7-2 and TRBJ2-5, with D possibly matching TRBD2 (6 bases). V lost 2 bases to trimming and J lost 3 bases, with 7 bases between them. The CDR3 is made up of 13 amino acids. The germline V gene encodes CDR1 SGHTA and CDR2 FQGNSA. The CDR3 loop is CASSLREEETQYF. CDR3 bases: TGTGCCAGCAGCTTAAGGGAGGAAGAGACCCAGTACTTC.